Listed below are T cell receptor beta chains from one sample, sequenced in a study of T cells in Graves' hyperthyroidism and ophthalmopathy. TCRdb reprocessed the multiplex PCR reads with MiXCR, giving one entry per CDR3 protein. There are around 340,000 distinct CDR3 sequences in the sample; 21% occur only once, and around 48% lies in the top ten. Sequencing was done on a sample of blood. Receptors originate from a woman aged 45-60 years with Graves' hyperthyroidism. Both conserved end residues are part of each CDR3. The D gene is left open where the match is weak. Clone size is given for some rows only: seen once, a few or many times, or a class if the clone is expanded.

>TRBD1|TRBJ2-3|many|TRBV7-3
TGTGCCAGCAGCTTAACCGGGACAGCAAGCACAGATACGCAGTATTTT
CASSLTGTASTDTQYF
>.|TRBJ2-2|.|TRBV9
TGTGCCAGCAGCGTAGCCCGGAACACCGGGGAGCTGTTTTTT
CASSVARNTGELFF
>.|TRBJ1-3|many|TRBV11-2
TGTGCCAGCAGCATACATATCAGGGGTGAGCGGTCGAGAAACACCATATATTTT
CASSIHIRGERSRNTIYF
>TRBD1|TRBJ2-7|.|TRBV28
TGTGCCAGCAGTTTACCGACAGGGTCTCACGAGCAGTGCTTC
CASSLPTGSHEQCF
>.|TRBJ2-4|.|TRBV7-2
TGTGCCAGCAGCTCCGAGCCGGGACTCCTAGCCAAAAACATTCAGTACTTC
CASSSEPGLLAKNIQYF
>.|TRBJ2-5|.|TRBV6-9
TGTGCCAGCAGTTACGAGGGACCCTACCAAGAGACCCAGTACTTC
CASSYEGPYQETQYF
>TRBD1|TRBJ1-5|.|TRBV28
TGTGCCAGCAGTTTCCCCTCGACAGGGGGCGGACAGCCCCAGCATTTT
CASSFPSTGGGQPQHF
>.|TRBJ1-5|few|TRBV27
TGTGCCAGCAGTTTAACAGGGCCTTATCAGCCCCAGCATTTT
CASSLTGPYQPQHF
>.|TRBJ2-3|many|TRBV11-2
TGTGCCAGCAGCCTCCGTACAGATACGCAGTATTTT
CASSLRTDTQYF
>.|TRBJ1-1|.|TRBV11-2
TGTGCCAGCAGCTCACAGGGACTAGTGAACACTGAAGCTTTCTTT
CASSSQGLVNTEAFF
>.|TRBJ2-3|many|TRBV3-1
TGTGCCAGCAGCCAGGGGTGGGCTGCAGATACGCAGTATTTT
CASSQGWAADTQYF
>.|TRBJ1-1|few|TRBV5-8
TGTGCCAGCAGCTTGGGAGGCAGGTCGACGAACACTGAAGCTTTCTTT
CASSLGGRSTNTEAFF
>.|TRBJ1-4|.|TRBV28
TGTGCCAGCAGCTCGGGGGCTTCTAAGGAAAAACTGTTTTTT
CASSSGASKEKLFF
>.|TRBJ2-5|.|TRBV6-6
TGTGCCAGCACGGGGTCTCAAGAGACCCAGTACTTC
CASTGSQETQYF
>.|TRBJ1-3|.|TRBV9
TGTGCCAGCAGCGTAGCGATGACAGTACTCTCTGGAAACACCATATATTTT
CASSVAMTVLSGNTIYF
>TRBD2|TRBJ2-1|many|TRBV27
TGTGCCAGCAGTTATCGACTAGCGGGAGCCTACCTAGAGCAGTTCTTC
CASSYRLAGAYLEQFF
>.|TRBJ2-7|.|TRBV27
TGTGCCAGCAGTCTTGGAGGGGCGTCCCTCCTTTCCTACGAGCAGTACTTC
CASSLGGASLLSYEQYF
>.|TRBJ1-5|.|TRBV28
TGTGCCAGCAGCGACGAACAGAGAAGGGATTTT
CASSDEQRRDF
>TRBD2|TRBJ2-5|.|TRBV7-2
TGTGCCAGCAGCTTGACAAGAGCGGGAGGCGGAGGGGAGACCCAGTACTTC
CASSLTRAGGGGETQYF
>.|TRBJ1-2|few|TRBV7-9
TGTGCCAGCAGTTTTTCGGGGGGATCTAGCGGCTACACCTTC
CASSFSGGSSGYTF
>.|TRBJ2-3|.|TRBV6-1
TGTGCCAGCAGTGAACACACAGGAGGCACAGATACGCAGTATTTT
CASSEHTGGTDTQYF
>.|TRBJ1-1|.|TRBV5-4
TGTGCCAGCAGCTTTCTCTCTGAAGCTTTCTTT
CASSFLSEAFF
>TRBD2|TRBJ2-3|once|TRBV3-1
TGTGCCAGCAGTCAACGGGGACTAGCGGGGGACACAGATACGCAGTATTTT
CASSQRGLAGDTDTQYF
>.|TRBJ2-2|.|TRBV6-1
TGTGCCAGCAGGGGACTTACCGGGGAGCTGTTTTTT
CASRGLTGELFF
>.|TRBJ2-2|many|TRBV7-9
TGTGCCAGCAGCTTTCGGCAGGGGAACACCGGGGAGCTGTTTTTT
CASSFRQGNTGELFF
>.|TRBJ2-3|.|TRBV28
TGTGCCAGCAGCCCCGACCTTACTAGTGATCCCCCAGATACGCAGTATTTT
CASSPDLTSDPPDTQYF
>.|TRBJ2-7|many|TRBV2
TGTGCCGGCTCGCCCCAAAAGGTTCTCGGCGAGCAGTACTTC
CAGSPQKVLGEQYF